This T cell receptor (beta chain) emerged from a study of molecular identifiers for immune sequencing clone quantification. General study points: Should identical TCR molecules share a barcode, the sizes of highly expanded clones could be underestimated. Spiked Jurkat TCR RNA from one cell was reportedly detectable among some 1 million naive cells.

MiXCR was run by TCRdb on the PCR reads, yielding one entry per CDR3 protein. This sample has over 600,000 distinct CDR3 sequences, with less than 20% found just once. This clonotype was seen a handful of times. The antigen is unknown. Between the trimmed V and J ends, which lost 1 base and 7 bases, there was a span of 13 bases. CDR3 length: 14 residues. From germline, CDR1 is LGHNA and CDR2 YNFKEQ. This chain joins TRBV4-2 and TRBJ1-2; D might be TRBD1 (6 bases). Sequencing input: naive CD8+ T cells from blood, with Jurkat cell RNA spiked in. Subset defined: FACS-sorted CD8+CD4-CCR7+CD45RA+ naive T cells. The TCR was taken from a human donor in good health. Some libraries in this study had Jurkat cell RNA spiked in. CDR3 region: CASSQAGAVRGYTF. The CDR3 DNA sequence: TGTGCCAGCAGCCAAGCGGGGGCCGTTCGTGGCTACACCTTC.